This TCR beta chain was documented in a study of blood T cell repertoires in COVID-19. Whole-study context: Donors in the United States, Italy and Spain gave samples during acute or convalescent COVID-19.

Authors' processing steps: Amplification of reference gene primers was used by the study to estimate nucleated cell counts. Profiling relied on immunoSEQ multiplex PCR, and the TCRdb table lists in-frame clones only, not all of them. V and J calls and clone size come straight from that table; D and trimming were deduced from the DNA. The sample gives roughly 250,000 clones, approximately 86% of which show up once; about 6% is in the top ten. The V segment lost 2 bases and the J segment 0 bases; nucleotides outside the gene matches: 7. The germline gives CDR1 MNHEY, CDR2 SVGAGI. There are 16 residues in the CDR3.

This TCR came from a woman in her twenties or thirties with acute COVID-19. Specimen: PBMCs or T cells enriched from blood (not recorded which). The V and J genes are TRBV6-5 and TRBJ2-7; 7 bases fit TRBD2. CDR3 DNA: TGTGCCAGCAGTTACGCCACTAGCGATAGCTCCTACGAGCAGTACTTC. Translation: CASSYATSDSSYEQYF.